These 5 T cell receptor beta chains were all obtained from the same sample, sequenced in a study of radiotherapy plus CTLA-4 blockade in lung cancer. Profiling relied on immunoSEQ multiplex PCR, and the TCRdb table lists in-frame clones only, not all of them. The profile shows some 110,000 clones, over 75% of them singletons. The starting material was peripheral blood, obtained from a patient treated with radiotherapy plus ipilimumab. The source of these receptors is a human donor with non-small cell lung cancer that progressed on radiotherapy plus ipilimumab. Some clones in this sample may be carry-over from other donors' samples.

The V gene is TRBV5-1, the J gene TRBJ1-6, with a weak D call TRBD1 (6 bases). V lost 1 base and J lost 10, with 18 bases in between. This CDR3 is 16 amino acids long. Germline V lookup: CDR1 SGHRS, CDR2 YFSETQ. CDR3 region: CASSLRADSGGSPLHF. CDR3 nucleotides: TGCGCCAGCAGCTTGAGGGCCGACAGTGGGGGCTCACCCCTCCACTTT.

The chain employs TRBV15 and TRBJ2-5, with 10 bases fitting TRBD2. The end of the DNA aligns better with TRBJ2-7, so the J call may be wrong. Looked up from germline, CDR1 is LNHNV and CDR2 is YYDKDF (reference sequence). The CDR3 sequence is 16 residues long. The CDR3 DNA reads TGTGCCACCAGCAGACCTCTAGCGGGGGCGGGCTACGAGCAGTACTTC. It codes for CATSRPLAGAGYEQYF.

This chain's CDR3 is CASSQDPYIATNEKLFF. The CDR3 nucleotides read TGCGCCAGCAGCCAGGACCCCTACATTGCAACTAATGAAAAACTGTTTTTT. The chain carries TRBV4-3 and TRBJ1-4, with D hard to call. CDR1 LGHNA and CDR2 YSLEER come from the germline V gene. Trimming left V 3 bases short and J 0 bases short, with 14 bases between. The CDR3 consists of 17 residues.

The J gene is TRBJ1-1, the V gene TRBV29-1; possible D gene TRBD1, 6 bases. V gave up 7 bases and J gave up 5 bases, with 17 bases separating them. CDR1 is SQVTM, CDR2 ANQGSEA, per germline. The CDR3 has 13 residues. The CDR3 loop is CSEKQGHQTEAFF. DNA of the CDR3: TGCAGCGAAAAACAGGGCCATCAAACTGAAGCTTTCTTT.

This chain links TRBV7-9 with TRBJ1-6; D remains ambiguous. V was trimmed by 3 bases and J by 14 bases, leaving 5 bases between them. This CDR3 region has 10 residues. Per the germline V gene, CDR1 is SEHNR and CDR2 is FQNEAQ (reference sequence). The DNA for the CDR3 is TGTGCCAGCAGCTTTAGGTCCCTCCACTTT. It yields the protein CASSFRSLHF.